The clone carrying this T cell receptor (beta chain) appeared a few times. What it binds is not known. These data are taken from a study of post-analysis software for immune sequencing data. Notes on the study in general: TRBV segments more frequent in patients than in controls numbered five and included TRBV5-6, TRBV5-1 and TRBV20-1. Compared with controls, patients showed significantly lower normalized Chao1 diversity.

V was clipped by 6 bases and J by 5 bases, with 13 bases between them. Germline CDR1 ENHRY, CDR2 SYGVKD. The CDR3 totals 13 residues. Prepared TCR beta cDNA libraries contained unique molecular identifiers. TCRdb redid the calling of the PCR reads with MiXCR, one entry per CDR3 protein. The sample lists about 820,000 distinct CDR3 sequences, 53% seen once, with approximately 4.5% in the top ten. The chain employs TRBV10-3 and TRBJ2-5, with D possibly TRBD2 on 6 matching bases. Sequenced input: blood. The origin of this receptor is a girl aged 10 to 17 with multiple sclerosis. As DNA, the CDR3 is TGTGCCATCAGACCGGGGGAGGAGGAGACCCAGTACTTC. This translates into CAIRPGEEETQYF.